This TCR beta chain is drawn from a study of T cells expressing NK-cell markers. Looking at the study overall: Beta-chain profiling covered CD3+CD56+NKG2C+, CD3+CD56+NKG2C- and CD3+CD56-NKG2C+ sorted subsets.

General observations from the study: The study left the HCMV specificity of expanded NKG2C+ T cell clones unresolved.

The CDR3 runs 13 residues. Turning to this clonotype: Its cognate antigen is unknown.

TCRdb processed the 5' RACE reads again and assigns one entry to each CDR3 protein, with no DNA. Its clone listing holds a few hundred thousand distinct CDR3 sequences. The V gene is TRBV12-3 or TRBV12-4, the J gene TRBJ2-1; as DNA is missing, the TRBD1 call by TCRdb cannot be tested. The clonotype was recovered from a woman in her forties or fifties in good health. Sequences were obtained from blood T cells: a sorted CD56 or NKG2C T cell subset, CD4+ or CD8+ T cells, or bulk PBMC T cells (not recorded which). CDR3 loop: CAARTGDYNEQFF.